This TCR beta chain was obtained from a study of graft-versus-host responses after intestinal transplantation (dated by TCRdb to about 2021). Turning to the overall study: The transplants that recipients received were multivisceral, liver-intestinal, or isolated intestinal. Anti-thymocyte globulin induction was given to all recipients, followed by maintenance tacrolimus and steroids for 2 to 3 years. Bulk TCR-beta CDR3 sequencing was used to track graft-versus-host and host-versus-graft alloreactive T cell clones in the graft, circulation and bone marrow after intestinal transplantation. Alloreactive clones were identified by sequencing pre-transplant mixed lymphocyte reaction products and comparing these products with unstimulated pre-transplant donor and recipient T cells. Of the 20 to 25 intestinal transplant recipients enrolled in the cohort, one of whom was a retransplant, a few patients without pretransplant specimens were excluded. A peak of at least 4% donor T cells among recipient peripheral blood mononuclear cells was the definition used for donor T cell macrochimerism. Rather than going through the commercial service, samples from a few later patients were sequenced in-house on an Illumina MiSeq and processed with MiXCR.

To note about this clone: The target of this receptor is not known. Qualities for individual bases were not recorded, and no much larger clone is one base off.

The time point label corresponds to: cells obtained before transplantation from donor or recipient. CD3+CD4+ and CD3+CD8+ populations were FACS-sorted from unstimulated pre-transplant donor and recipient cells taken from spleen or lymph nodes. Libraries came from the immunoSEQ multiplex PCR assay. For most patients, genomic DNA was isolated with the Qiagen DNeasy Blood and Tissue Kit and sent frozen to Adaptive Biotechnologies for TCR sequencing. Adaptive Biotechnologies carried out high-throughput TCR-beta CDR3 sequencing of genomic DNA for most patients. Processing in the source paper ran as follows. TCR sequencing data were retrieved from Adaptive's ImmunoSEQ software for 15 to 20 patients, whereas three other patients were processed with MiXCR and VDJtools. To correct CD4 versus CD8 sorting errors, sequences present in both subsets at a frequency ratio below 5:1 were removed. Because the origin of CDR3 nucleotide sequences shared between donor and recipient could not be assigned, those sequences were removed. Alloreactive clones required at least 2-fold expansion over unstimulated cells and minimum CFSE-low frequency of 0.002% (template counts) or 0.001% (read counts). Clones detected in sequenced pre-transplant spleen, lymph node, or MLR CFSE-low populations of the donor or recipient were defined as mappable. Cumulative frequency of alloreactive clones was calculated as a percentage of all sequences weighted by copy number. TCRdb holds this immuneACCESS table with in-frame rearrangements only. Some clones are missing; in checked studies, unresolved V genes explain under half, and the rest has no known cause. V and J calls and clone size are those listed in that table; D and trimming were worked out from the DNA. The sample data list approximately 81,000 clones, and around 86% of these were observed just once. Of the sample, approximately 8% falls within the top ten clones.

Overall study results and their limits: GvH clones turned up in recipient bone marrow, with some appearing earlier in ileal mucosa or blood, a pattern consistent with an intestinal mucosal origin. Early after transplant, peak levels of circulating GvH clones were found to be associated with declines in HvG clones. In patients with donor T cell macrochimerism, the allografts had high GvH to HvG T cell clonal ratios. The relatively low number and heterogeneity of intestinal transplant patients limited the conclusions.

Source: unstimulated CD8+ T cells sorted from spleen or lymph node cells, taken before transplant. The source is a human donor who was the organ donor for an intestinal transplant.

DNA sequence: TGTGCCAGCAGTTTAGGGACAGGGGGTGGCTACACCTTC. This codes for CASSLGTGGGYTF. The receptor chain draws on TRBV27 and TRBJ1-2; 11 middle bases align to TRBD1. CDR1 and CDR2, per the germline V gene (reference sequence), are MNHEY and SMNVEV. Trimming takes 2 bases off V and 7 bases off J; junction bases not matched to a gene: 0. Its CDR3 holds 13 amino acids, cysteine through phenylalanine. Only the CDR3 portion is preserved as DNA: 39 bases, with reading frame beginning at the first base.